This passage covers 11 T cell receptor beta chains from one sample sequenced in a study of response to subunit inactivated influenza vaccine. A single record per CDR3 protein comes from TCRdb applying MiXCR to the RT-PCR reads. Altogether more than 700,000 distinct CDR3 sequences are present, around 20% being singletons, with the ten largest covering 10% to 13%. Sample: PBMCs from blood, taken about 5 days after vaccination. The source of these receptors is a man aged 45-65 years who received an inactivated influenza vaccine.

In this sample, this clonotype turned up a few times. The genes are TRBV6-5 and TRBJ1-1; D remains ambiguous. The CDR3 loop spans 15 amino acids. Looked up from germline, CDR1 is MNHEY and CDR2 is SVGAGI. Trimming took off 0 bases at V and 4 bases at J, with 12 bases between the two ends. The CDR3 bases are TGTGCCAGCAGTTACTCACCGGGCGTAAGCACTGAAGCTTTCTTT. Translating gives CASSYSPGVSTEAFF.

This clonotype has just a few counts. The chain employs TRBV7-8 and TRBJ2-5; D possibly corresponds to TRBD2 (6 bases). Germline CDR1 is SGHVS and CDR2 is FQNEAQ. V lost 5 bases, J lost 5 bases, and 15 bases lay in between. This CDR3 comprises 14 residues. The CDR3 loop is CASSPMGGWETQYF. The CDR3 DNA reads TGTGCCAGCAGCCCGATGGGGGGATGGGAGACCCAGTACTTC.

The V call is TRBV20-1, the J call TRBJ2-1; TRBD2 agrees at 9 bases. Trimming removed 5 bases from V and 5 bases from J; junction bases left unmatched: 4. This CDR3 contains 13 residues. Germline values: CDR1 DFQATT, CDR2 SNEGSKA (reference sequence). The CDR3 sequence: CSASGTSHNEQFF. As DNA, the CDR3 is TGCAGTGCTTCCGGGACTAGCCACAATGAGCAGTTCTTC.

The rearrangement links TRBV9 to TRBJ2-1; 8 bases map to TRBD2. CDR1 is SGDLS, CDR2 YYNGEE, per germline. The ends lost 0 bases at V and 12 bases at J; junction bases unmatched: 8. The CDR3 is made up of 14 amino acids. The DNA for the CDR3 is TGTGCCAGCAGCGTAGATCGGGGGGGCCGGGGGCAGTTCTTC. Encoded protein: CASSVDRGGRGQFF.

The chain links TRBV20-1 to TRBJ2-5; TRBD2 agrees at 10 bases. CDR1 and CDR2 (germline): DFQATT, SNEGSKA (reference sequence). This CDR3 spans 16 amino acids. The J segment lost 5 bases and the V segment lost 6 bases, leaving 15 bases of the junction unmatched. The CDR3 sequence is CSAINTLAGVYETQYF. The CDR3 bases are TGCAGTGCCATAAACACCCTAGCGGGAGTTTATGAGACCCAGTACTTC.

This clonotype was detected a few times. The chain uses TRBV7-2 and TRBJ2-3; 8 positions agree with TRBD1. There are 15 residues in the CDR3. CDR1 is SGHTA and CDR2 is FQGNSA in the germline V gene. The V gene end was trimmed by 1 base and the J gene end by 3 bases; junction bases not matched to a gene: 3. The CDR3 DNA follows: TGTGCCAGCAGCTTAGGATGGACAGGGACAGATACGCAGTATTTT. Translating gives CASSLGWTGTDTQYF. Looking up the rest from reference TRBV7-2 and TRBJ2-3 gives the full variable domain: GAGVSQSPSNKVTEKGKDVELRCDPISGHTALYWYRQSLGQGLEFLIYFQGNSAPDKSGLPSDRFSAERTGGSVSTLTIQRTQQEDSAVYLCASSLGWTGTDTQYFGPGTRLTVL.

This clonotype has a handful of counts. The chain combines TRBV5-1 with TRBJ2-2, with a possible D match to TRBD1 (6 bases). The CDR3 contains 16 residues. Germline CDR1 and CDR2: SGHRS and YFSETQ. V was cut by 0 bases and J by 5 bases, with 14 bases left in between. The CDR3 nucleotides read TGCGCCAGCAGCTTGGCAAGCGGCCAGGGGACCGGGGAGCTGTTTTTT. Translation: CASSLASGQGTGELFF.

The chain employs TRBV7-6 and TRBJ2-5; D is undetermined. The germline gives CDR1 SGHVS, CDR2 FNYEAQ. The CDR3 contains 13 residues. V shed 7 bases and J shed 2 bases, with 11 bases lying between them. The CDR3 sequence: CASTPTPQETQYF. DNA of the CDR3: TGTGCCAGCACTCCGACACCGCAAGAGACCCAGTACTTC.

This clonotype was detected many times. This chain connects TRBV12-3 or TRBV12-4 to TRBJ2-7; D may be TRBD2 (6 bases). This CDR3 comprises 13 residues. Deletions cut 5 bases from V and 2 bases from J, with 10 bases between. The CDR3: CASSPGTPYEQYF. In DNA form, the CDR3 reads TGTGCCAGCAGTCCCGGGACTCCCTACGAGCAGTACTTC.

This clonotype showed up just a few times. This rearrangement joins TRBV20-1 to TRBJ2-1, with no clear D. The CDR3 consists of 12 residues. The ends were cut back, 3 bases at V and 8 bases at J, with 11 bases in the middle. Germline V lookup: CDR1 DFQATT, CDR2 SNEGSKA (reference sequence). CDR3 sequence: CSASSQTHEQFF. In DNA, the CDR3 is TGCAGTGCTAGTTCCCAAACCCATGAGCAGTTCTTC.

The gene calls are TRBV11-2 and TRBJ2-7; 9 nucleotides align to TRBD1. Germline V gene lookup returns CDR1 SGHAT and CDR2 FQNNGV. CDR3 length: 15 residues. V dropped 3 bases and J dropped 6; count of bases not matched to a gene: 9. CDR3 coding DNA: TGTGCCAGCAGCTTCCCGGGACAGGGTTCCACCGAGCAGTACTTC. Its translation is CASSFPGQGSTEQYF.